This T cell receptor beta chain was sequenced during a study of CD4 T cells in relation to SARS-CoV-2 and coronaviruses (dated by TCRdb to the early 2020s). At the level of the whole study: HLA restriction was mapped for shared crossreactive spike epitopes using patient-derived lymphoblastoid cell lines. Memory CD4+ T cell crossreactivity between SARS-CoV-2 and common cold coronavirus spike proteins was assessed at the TCR clonotype level in the study. A different TCR-beta assay, based on Illumina, was used to sequence expansion assays from other donors in the study. Samples from three pre-COVID donors and the naive versus memory experiments were sequenced with the Adaptive Biotechnologies TCR-sequencing kit; other data were Illumina-based. Broader findings and caveats from the paper: The study was constrained by small numbers of patients and of tested TCRs. Approximately 69% of donors had memory CD4+ clonotypes that crossrecognized SARS-CoV-2 and at least one common cold coronavirus spike. Compared with monoreactive clones, crossreactive clones had significantly weaker SARS-CoV-2-driven expansion, a result consistent with antigenic imprinting. Sequencing naive versus memory cells indicated that the assay picks up memory recall responses, not primary responses primed during culture. No donor contributed both pre-pandemic and post-infection samples, which limited tracing the source of pre-existing responses. Since the crossreactivity analysis centred on spike protein, crossreactivity against other viral proteins was not assessed.

Comment on this clone: Its antigen target is currently unknown. Base qualities are not at hand, and no much larger clone is one base apart.

CD4+ T cells from unexposed donors were collected before the COVID-19 pandemic (2011-2018). Naive and memory CD4+ T cells were separated from cryopreserved PBMCs by CD4 enrichment followed by EasySep naive CD4+ T cell enrichment. Leukapheresis product for the unexposed donors was purchased commercially. Ficoll-Paque PLUS gradient centrifugation was used to isolate PBMCs from leukapheresis product or whole blood. PBMCs were either cryopreserved at -140°C or used fresh in the expansion assay. The QIAamp Micro DNA Kit was used to extract genomic DNA from the CD4+ T cells. Here V drops 8 bases and J drops 0 bases, and the junction holds 2 bases not matched to any gene. CDR1 MDHEN and CDR2 SYDVKM are derived from the germline V gene. From the cysteine up to the phenylalanine, the CDR3 has a length of 13 residues. Solely the CDR3 DNA is kept, with 39 bases framed from the first base. Deep-resolution immunoSEQ TCR-beta sequencing was performed on DNA from uncultured naive and memory CD4+ T cells. The published analysis was carried out like this. During preprocessing, nonproductive sequences were removed, along with CDR3s that did not begin with C, did not end with F or W, or were shorter than 7 amino acids. Cultured and uncultured naive and memory CD4+ repertoires were searched for previously identified spike- and CEF-reactive CDR3s. After three terminal residues were trimmed from each end, CDR3 homology was quantified as pairwise Levenshtein distance using the stringdist R package. TCRdb mirrors the immuneACCESS table, restricted to in-frame sequences. Some clones are absent from its copies; in checked studies, under half trace to an unresolved V gene, and the reason for the others is unknown. V and J calls and clone size are copied from that table; D and trimming were computed from the DNA. The sample yields about 55,000 clones; about nine tenths were counted once. About 1.3% of the sample is in the top ten clones.

This sequence was found in a human donor in good health. The chain was built from TRBV28 and TRBJ1-2; TRBD1 fits 8 bases in the junction. Sequenced material: memory CD4+ T cells from PBMCs. The sample's cell subset or site, from its label and the paper: memory (non-naive) CD4+ T cells. The CDR3 loop reads CASQTGANYGYTF. The DNA sequence is as follows: TGTGCCAGCCAGACAGGGGCTAACTATGGCTACACCTTC.